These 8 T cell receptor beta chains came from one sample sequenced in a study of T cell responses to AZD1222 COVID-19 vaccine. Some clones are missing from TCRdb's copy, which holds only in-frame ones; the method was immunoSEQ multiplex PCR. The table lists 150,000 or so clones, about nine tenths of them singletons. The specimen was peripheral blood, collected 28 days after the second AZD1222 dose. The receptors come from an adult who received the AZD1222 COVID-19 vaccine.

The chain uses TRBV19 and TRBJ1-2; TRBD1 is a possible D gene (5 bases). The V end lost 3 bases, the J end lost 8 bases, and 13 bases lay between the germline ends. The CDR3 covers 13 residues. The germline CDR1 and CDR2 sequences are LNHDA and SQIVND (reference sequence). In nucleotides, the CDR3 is TGTGCCAGTAGTATTGGGGCAGGGAGAGGCTACACCTTC. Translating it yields CASSIGAGRGYTF.

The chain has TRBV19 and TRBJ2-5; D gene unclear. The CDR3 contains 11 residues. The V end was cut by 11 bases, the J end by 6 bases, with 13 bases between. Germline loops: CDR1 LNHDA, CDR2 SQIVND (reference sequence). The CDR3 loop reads CAVSTVKTQYF. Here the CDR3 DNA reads TGTGCCGTCTCTACGGTAAAGACCCAGTACTTC. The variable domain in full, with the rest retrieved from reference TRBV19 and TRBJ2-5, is DGGITQSPKYLFRKEGQNVTLSCEQNLNHDAMYWYRQDPGQGLRLIYYSQIVNDFQKGDIAEGYSVSREKKESFPLTVTSAQKNPTAFYLCAVSTVKTQYFGPGTRLLVL.

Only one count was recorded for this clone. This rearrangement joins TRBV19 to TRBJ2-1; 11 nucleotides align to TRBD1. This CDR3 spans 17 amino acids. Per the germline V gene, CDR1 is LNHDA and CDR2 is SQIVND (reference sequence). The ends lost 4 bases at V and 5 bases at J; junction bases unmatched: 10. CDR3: CASSRYTGTGGDNEQFF. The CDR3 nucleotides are TGTGCCAGTAGTAGATATACCGGGACAGGGGGGGACAATGAGCAGTTCTTC.

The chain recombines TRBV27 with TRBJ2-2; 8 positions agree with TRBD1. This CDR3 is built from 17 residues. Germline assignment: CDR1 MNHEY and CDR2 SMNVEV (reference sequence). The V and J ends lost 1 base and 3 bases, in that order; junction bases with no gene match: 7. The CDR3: CASSLWDRRGDTGELFF. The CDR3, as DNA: TGTGCCAGCAGTTTATGGGACAGGCGCGGGGACACCGGGGAGCTGTTTTTT.

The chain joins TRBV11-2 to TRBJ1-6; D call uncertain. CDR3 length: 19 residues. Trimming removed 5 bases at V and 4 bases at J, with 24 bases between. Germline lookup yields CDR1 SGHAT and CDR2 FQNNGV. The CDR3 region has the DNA TGTGCCAGCAGCCGTCGGGGTCGTCCTTTCCCCTCATATAATTCACCCCTCCACTTT. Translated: CASSRRGRPFPSYNSPLHF.

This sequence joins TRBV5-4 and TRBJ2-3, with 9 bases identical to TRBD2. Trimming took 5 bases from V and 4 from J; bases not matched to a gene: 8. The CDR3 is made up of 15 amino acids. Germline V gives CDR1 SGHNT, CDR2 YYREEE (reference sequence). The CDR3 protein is CASRDKREVADTQYF. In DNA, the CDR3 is TGTGCCAGCAGGGATAAGCGGGAGGTCGCAGATACGCAGTATTTT.

In nucleotides, the CDR3 is TGTGCCAGCAGCAACGGGCCCGAGAACACTGAAGCTTTCTTT. Its translation is CASSNGPENTEAFF. V and J are TRBV28 and TRBJ1-1; D uncertain. Germline V gene data show CDR1 as MDHEN and CDR2 as SYDVKM. The CDR3 extends over 14 amino acids. Trimming stripped 6 bases from V and 1 base from J, with 12 bases between.

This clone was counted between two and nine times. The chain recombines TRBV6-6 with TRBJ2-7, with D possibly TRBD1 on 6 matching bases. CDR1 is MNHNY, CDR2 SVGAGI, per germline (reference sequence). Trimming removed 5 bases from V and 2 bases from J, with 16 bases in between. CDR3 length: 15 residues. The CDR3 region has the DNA TGTGCCAGCAGTAACACAGGGCTTACTCCCTACGAGCAGTACTTC. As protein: CASSNTGLTPYEQYF.